One sample yielded the 4 T cell receptor beta chains listed below, sequenced in a study of T cells in Graves' hyperthyroidism and ophthalmopathy. RNA transcripts provided the source from which TCR beta CDR3 regions were amplified. Initially, a first-round RT-PCR of the TCR CDR3 employed the HTBI primer set. From the multiplex PCR reads, TCRdb called clonotypes with MiXCR, one entry per CDR3 protein. The sample lists hundreds of thousands of distinct CDR3 sequences, roughly 24% seen once, with around 10% in the top ten. Source material: blood. These receptors were taken from a woman under 40 with Graves' ophthalmopathy.

This clonotype was seen ten or more times. The rearrangement joins TRBV27 to TRBJ1-6; possible D gene TRBD1, 5 bases. V was shortened by 2 bases and J by 10 bases, with 15 bases between the two germline ends. Germline values: CDR1 MNHEY, CDR2 SMNVEV (reference sequence). The CDR3 totals 15 residues. The CDR3 DNA reads TGTGCCAGCAGTTTAACGTCCGATCCAGGGTCACCCCTCCACTTT. This gives the protein CASSLTSDPGSPLHF.

In its sample, this clonotype was seen a few times. The chain combines TRBV28 with TRBJ1-1; D perhaps matches TRBD1 (5 bases). The CDR3 totals 14 residues. The germline V gene encodes CDR1 MDHEN and CDR2 SYDVKM. The V end was cut by 10 bases, the J end by 4 bases, with 19 bases between. The CDR3 sequence is CATKNSVGRTEAFF. CDR3 nucleotides: TGTGCCACAAAAAACAGCGTGGGACGCACTGAAGCTTTCTTT.

This clonotype has more than one count but fewer than ten. V gene TRBV12-5 combines with J gene TRBJ1-2; TRBD1 is a possible D gene (5 bases). The CDR3 totals 16 residues. Germline loops: CDR1 LGHNT, CDR2 FRNRAP. V lost 0 bases, J lost 5 bases, and 16 bases lay in between. CDR3 in DNA: TGTGCTAGTGGTTTGGTTGGAGGGGATGGCAGTTATGGCTACACCTTC. This translates into CASGLVGGDGSYGYTF.

The table lists this clonotype with many counts. The rearrangement joins TRBV2 to TRBJ1-2; D not certain. CDR3 size: 13 residues. Germline V lookup: CDR1 SNHLY, CDR2 FYNNEI. V gave up 7 bases and J gave up 7 bases, with 16 bases separating them. The CDR3 sequence is CASIVREGRGYTF. CDR3 DNA sequence: TGTGCCAGCATCGTACGGGAAGGTCGTGGCTACACCTTC. Combining the CDR3 with reference TRBV2 and TRBJ1-2 gives the whole variable domain EPEVTQTPSHQVTQMGQEVILRCVPISNHLYFYWYRQILGQKVEFLVSFYNNEISEKSEIFDDQFSVERPDGSNFTLKIRSTKLEDSAMYFCASIVREGRGYTFGSGTRLTVV.